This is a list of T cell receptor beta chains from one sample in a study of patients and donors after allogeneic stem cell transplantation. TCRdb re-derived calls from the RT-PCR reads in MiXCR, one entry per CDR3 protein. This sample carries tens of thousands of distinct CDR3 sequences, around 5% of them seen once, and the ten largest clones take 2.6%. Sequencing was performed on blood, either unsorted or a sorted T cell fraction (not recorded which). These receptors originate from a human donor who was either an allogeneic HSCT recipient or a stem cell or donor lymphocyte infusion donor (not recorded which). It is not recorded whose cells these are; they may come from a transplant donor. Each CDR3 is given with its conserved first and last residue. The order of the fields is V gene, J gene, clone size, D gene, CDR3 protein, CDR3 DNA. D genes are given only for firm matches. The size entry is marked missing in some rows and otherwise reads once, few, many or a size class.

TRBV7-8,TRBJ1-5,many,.,CASSLALYSNQPQHF,TGTGCCAGCAGCTTAGCCCTCTATAGCAATCAGCCCCAGCATTTT
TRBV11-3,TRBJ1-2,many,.,CASRQVGGAEGYTF,TGTGCCAGCAGACAGGTTGGGGGCGCCGAGGGCTACACCTTC
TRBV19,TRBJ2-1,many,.,CASSINTNNEQFF,TGTGCCAGTAGCATCAACACTAACAATGAGCAGTTCTTC
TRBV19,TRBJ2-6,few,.,CASSRGPTSGANVLTF,TGTGCCAGTAGCCGCGGACCGACCTCCGGGGCCAACGTCCTGACTTTC
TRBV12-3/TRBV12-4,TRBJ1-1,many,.,CASSFVGRDTEAFF,TGTGCCAGCAGTTTTGTGGGAAGGGACACTGAAGCTTTCTTT
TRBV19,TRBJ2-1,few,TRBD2,CASMRAGRYNEQFF,TGTGCCAGTATGCGAGCGGGGCGTTACAATGAGCAGTTCTTC
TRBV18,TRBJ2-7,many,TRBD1,CASSRDRLSSYEQYF,TGTGCCAGCTCACGGGACAGGCTTAGCTCCTACGAGCAGTACTTC
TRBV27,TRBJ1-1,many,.,CASSRYTNTEAFF,TGTGCCAGCAGTCGATACACGAACACTGAAGCTTTCTTT
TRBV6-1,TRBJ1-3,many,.,CASRPSPNKGNTIYF,TGTGCCAGCAGACCCTCACCCAATAAAGGAAACACCATATATTTT
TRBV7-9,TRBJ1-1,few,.,CASSLQGHPNTEAFF,TGTGCCAGCAGCTTACAAGGACACCCGAACACTGAAGCTTTCTTT
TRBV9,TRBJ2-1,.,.,CASSRRHQRENEQFF,TGTGCCAGCAGCCGAAGACATCAACGAGAGAATGAGCAGTTCTTC
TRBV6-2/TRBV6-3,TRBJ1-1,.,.,CASRDNHRGTGIEAFF,TGTGCCAGCAGGGACAACCATCGGGGCACCGGGATTGAAGCTTTCTTT
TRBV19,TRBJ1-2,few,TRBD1,CASSPWDSSNYGYTF,TGTGCCAGTAGTCCGTGGGACAGTTCTAACTATGGCTACACCTTC
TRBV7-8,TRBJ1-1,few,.,CASSPGGGREAFF,TGTGCCAGCAGCCCCGGTGGGGGGCGAGAGGCTTTCTTT
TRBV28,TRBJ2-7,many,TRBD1,CASSGGTGGSYEQYF,TGTGCCAGCAGTGGGGGGACAGGGGGCTCCTACGAGCAGTACTTC
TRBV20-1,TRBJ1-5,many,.,CSARAGWGPFQPQHF,TGCAGTGCTAGAGCGGGGTGGGGCCCCTTTCAGCCCCAGCATTTT
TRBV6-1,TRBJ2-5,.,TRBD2,CASSFGGAGETQYF,TGTGCCAGCAGCTTCGGGGGGGCCGGGGAGACCCAGTACTTC
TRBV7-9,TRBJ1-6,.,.,CASSPALQGRNSPLHF,TGTGCCAGCAGCCCAGCCTTACAGGGTAGGAATTCACCCCTCCACTTT
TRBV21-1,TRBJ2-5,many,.,CASSKAGLAGSSETQYF,TGTGCCAGCAGCAAAGCCGGACTAGCGGGGTCCTCAGAGACCCAGTACTTC
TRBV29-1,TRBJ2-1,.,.,CSVGFRVGINEQFF,TGCAGCGTTGGGTTCAGGGTTGGTATTAATGAGCAGTTCTTC
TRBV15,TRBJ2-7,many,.,CATSRAGSSYEQYF,TGTGCCACCAGCAGAGCGGGGAGCTCCTACGAGCAGTACTTC
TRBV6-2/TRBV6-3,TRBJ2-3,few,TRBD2,CATTREAPSTDTQYF,TGTGCCACTACCCGGGAGGCTCCTAGCACAGATACGCAGTATTTT
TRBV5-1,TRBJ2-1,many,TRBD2,CASTTGGSYNEQFF,TGCGCCAGCACTACGGGAGGCTCCTACAATGAGCAGTTCTTC
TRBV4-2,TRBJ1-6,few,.,CASSQLYPARVDSPLHF,TGTGCCAGCAGCCAATTGTACCCGGCCAGGGTCGATTCACCCCTCCACTTT
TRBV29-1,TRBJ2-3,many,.,CSVDGFQGIPDTQYF,TGCAGCGTTGACGGGTTTCAGGGAATCCCAGATACGCAGTATTTT
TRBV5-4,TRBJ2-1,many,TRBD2,CASRGGLAGGNEQFF,TGTGCCAGCAGAGGGGGACTAGCGGGAGGCAATGAGCAGTTCTTC
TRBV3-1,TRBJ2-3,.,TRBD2,CASSTSGTDTQYF,TGTGCCAGTTCTACTAGCGGCACAGATACGCAGTATTTT
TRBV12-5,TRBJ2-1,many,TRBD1,CASRSDHRGLLSYNEQFF,TGTGCTAGTCGATCCGACCACAGGGGCTTACTCTCCTACAATGAGCAGTTCTTC
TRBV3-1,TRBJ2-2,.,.,CASSQGSGGELFF,TGTGCCAGCAGCCAAGGATCGGGCGGGGAGCTGTTTTTT
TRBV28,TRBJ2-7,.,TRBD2,CASSLPVGERDPYEQYF,TGTGCCAGCAGTCTTCCGGTCGGGGAGCGGGACCCCTACGAGCAGTACTTC
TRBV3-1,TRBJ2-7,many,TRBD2,CASSQSLAGGQYF,TGTGCCAGCAGCCAATCTTTGGCGGGAGGTCAGTACTTC
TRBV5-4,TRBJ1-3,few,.,CASSANGRGASGNTIYF,TGTGCCAGCAGCGCTAACGGGAGGGGGGCCTCTGGAAACACCATATATTTT
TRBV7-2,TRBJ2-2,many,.,CASSPLRMEAGELFF,TGTGCCAGCAGCCCCTTGAGGATGGAAGCCGGGGAGCTGTTTTTT
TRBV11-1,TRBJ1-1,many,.,CASTPTARVAWWGTEAFF,TGTGCCAGCACTCCGACTGCTCGGGTGGCTTGGTGGGGCACTGAAGCTTTCTTT
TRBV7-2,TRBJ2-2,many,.,CASSLGTLASNTGELFF,TGTGCCAGCAGCTTAGGAACGCTAGCCTCGAACACCGGGGAGCTGTTTTTT
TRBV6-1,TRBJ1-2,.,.,CASSGSFDRHSNYGYTF,TGTGCCAGCAGTGGGTCTTTCGACAGGCATTCTAACTATGGCTACACCTTC
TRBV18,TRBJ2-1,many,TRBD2,CASSPDTSGSRGEQFF,TGTGCCAGCTCACCCGACACTAGCGGGAGTCGGGGTGAGCAGTTCTTC
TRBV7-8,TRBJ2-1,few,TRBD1,CASSPRQGAYSVDEQFF,TGTGCCAGCAGCCCCCGCCAGGGGGCATATTCCGTCGATGAGCAGTTCTTC
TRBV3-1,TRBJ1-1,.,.,CASSQYRLTTEAFF,TGTGCCAGCAGCCAATATCGTCTCACAACTGAAGCTTTCTTT
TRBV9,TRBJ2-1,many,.,CASSVEGGGFYNEQFF,TGTGCCAGCAGCGTAGAAGGGGGGGGCTTTTACAATGAGCAGTTCTTC
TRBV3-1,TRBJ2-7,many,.,CASSQGREQYF,TGTGCCAGCAGCCAAGGTCGCGAGCAGTACTTC